The 31 T cell receptor beta chains below were found in one sample sequenced in a study of T cells in tumors after PD-1 blockade. Profiling relied on immunoSEQ multiplex PCR, and the TCRdb table lists in-frame clones only, not all of them. The sample consists of approximately 13,000 clones, roughly 82% of them appearing once. The material sequenced was PBMCs, taken after anti-PD-1 treatment. The receptors derive from a human donor with basal cell carcinoma.

This chain uses TRBV2 with TRBJ2-5; perhaps D is TRBD1 or TRBD2 (6 bases each). Germline V CDR1 and CDR2: SNHLY, FYNNEI. CDR3 size: 12 residues. Trimming removed 11 bases at V and 3 bases at J, with 13 bases between. CDR3 nucleotide sequence: TGTGCCTCGGAGGGGGTGAAAGAGACCCAGTACTTC. Encoded protein: CASEGVKETQYF. The complete variable domain, with remaining parts taken from reference TRBV2 and TRBJ2-5, reads EPEVTQTPSHQVTQMGQEVILRCVPISNHLYFYWYRQILGQKVEFLVSFYNNEISEKSEIFDDQFSVERPDGSNFTLKIRSTKLEDSAMYFCASEGVKETQYFGPGTRLLVL.

The J gene is TRBJ2-3, the V gene TRBV28, with 7 nucleotides matching TRBD2. The V gene's germline CDR1 is MDHEN and CDR2 SYDVKM. J gave up 3 bases and V 2 bases, and 8 bases lay outside the gene matches. The CDR3 runs to 16 residues. This CDR3 is CASSLNGLGETDTQYF. CDR3 coding DNA: TGTGCCAGCAGTTTAAACGGACTAGGGGAGACAGATACGCAGTATTTT.

This sequence joins TRBV7-8 and TRBJ2-7; D gene uncertain. The CDR3 consists of 12 residues. CDR1 and CDR2 (germline): SGHVS, FQNEAQ. V gave up 4 bases and J gave up 2 bases, with 6 bases separating them. The CDR3 coding sequence is TGTGCCAGCAGCTCCCATGCCTACGAGCAGTACTTC. Its protein product is CASSSHAYEQYF.

This clone was counted a single time. J is TRBJ2-1 and V is TRBV28; no reliable D call. The CDR3 sequence is 11 residues long. Trimming shortened V by 6 bases and J by 5 bases, and 5 bases separated the two germline ends. Per germline, CDR1 MDHEN and CDR2 SYDVKM. The CDR3 loop is CASRQHNEQFF. The CDR3 DNA reads TGTGCCAGCAGGCAACACAATGAGCAGTTCTTC.

V is TRBV5-1 and J is TRBJ2-1; 13 positions match TRBD2. The V and J ends lost 0 bases and 8 bases, in that order; junction bases with no gene match: 8. The V gene's germline CDR1 is SGHRS and CDR2 YFSETQ. This CDR3 has 17 residues. This chain's CDR3 is CASSLGLLAGGLDEQFF. The CDR3 region has the DNA TGCGCCAGCAGCTTGGGTTTACTAGCGGGGGGGCTGGATGAGCAGTTCTTC. The whole variable domain, filled in from reference TRBV5-1 and TRBJ2-1, reads KAGVTQTPRYLIKTRGQQVTLSCSPISGHRSVSWYQQTPGQGLQFLFEYFSETQRNKGNFPGRFSGRQFSNSRSEMNVSTLELGDSALYLCASSLGLLAGGLDEQFFGPGTRLTVL.

The chain combines TRBV2 with TRBJ1-5; possibly TRBD1 for D (5 bases). This CDR3 has 15 amino acids. Germline CDR1 SNHLY, CDR2 FYNNEI. Deletions cut 4 bases from V and 9 bases from J, with 19 bases between. The CDR3 bases are TGTGCCAGCAGTGCACCACCGGGAGCTCAGGGGCCCCAGCATTTT. This sequence encodes CASSAPPGAQGPQHF.

The rearrangement uses TRBV3-1 (or the pseudogene TRBV3-2) and TRBJ1-6, with 9 bases fitting TRBD1. The V segment lost 4 bases and the J segment 8 bases; nucleotides outside the gene matches: 18. This CDR3 has 19 residues. Looked up from germline, CDR1 is LGHDT and CDR2 is YNNKEL (reference sequence). CDR3 residues: CASSRGTGQGGSVDSPLHF. The CDR3 region has the DNA TGTGCCAGCAGCCGCGGAACGGGACAGGGTGGCTCTGTTGATTCACCCCTCCACTTT.

The chain carries TRBV7-2 and TRBJ1-6; D perhaps matches TRBD1 (5 bases). V was cut by 0 bases and J by 5 bases, with 5 bases left in between. The CDR3 extends over 14 amino acids. Germline-derived CDR1 and CDR2 are SGHTA and FQGNSA. CDR3 in DNA: TGTGCCAGCAGCTTAGCGACAGATAATTCACCCCTCCACTTT. Protein: CASSLATDNSPLHF. The whole variable domain, remainder taken from reference TRBV7-2 and TRBJ1-6, is GAGVSQSPSNKVTEKGKDVELRCDPISGHTALYWYRQSLGQGLEFLIYFQGNSAPDKSGLPSDRFSAERTGGSVSTLTIQRTQQEDSAVYLCASSLATDNSPLHFGNGTRLTVT.

This clone was seen once. The genes are TRBV2 and TRBJ1-3, with 8 bases that match TRBD1. CDR3 length: 19 amino acids. The germline V gene has CDR1 SNHLY and CDR2 FYNNEI. V gave up 0 bases and J gave up 0 bases; unmatched junction bases: 10. The CDR3 nucleotides read TGTGCCAGCAGTGAAGCACAGGGGGTAGGCTCCTTCTCTGGAAACACCATATATTTT. This codes for CASSEAQGVGSFSGNTIYF.

The chain links TRBV5-1 to TRBJ1-2; no firm D call. The CDR3 is 17 amino acids. Germline V lookup: CDR1 SGHRS, CDR2 YFSETQ. The germline V and J ends were trimmed by 1 base and 0 bases, with 16 bases remaining between them. The CDR3 here is CASSLFQRAASNYGYTF. In DNA, the CDR3 is TGCGCCAGCAGCTTGTTTCAGAGAGCCGCCTCTAACTATGGCTACACCTTC. Drawing the rest from reference TRBV5-1 and TRBJ1-2, the complete variable domain is KAGVTQTPRYLIKTRGQQVTLSCSPISGHRSVSWYQQTPGQGLQFLFEYFSETQRNKGNFPGRFSGRQFSNSRSEMNVSTLELGDSALYLCASSLFQRAASNYGYTFGSGTRLTVV.

The rearrangement links TRBV28 to TRBJ1-5; no reliable D call. V was shortened by 7 bases and J by 0 bases, with 7 bases between the two germline ends. The CDR3 covers 13 residues. CDR1 MDHEN and CDR2 SYDVKM come from the germline V gene. The CDR3 here is CASTTNSNQPQHF. CDR3 sequence (DNA): TGTGCCAGCACCACGAATAGCAATCAGCCCCAGCATTTT.

V gene TRBV19 combines with J gene TRBJ2-7; D uncertain. The CDR3 extends over 14 amino acids. CDR1 and CDR2 (germline): LNHDA, SQIVND (reference sequence). Trimming pared 5 bases from V and 9 bases from J, leaving 20 bases between. The CDR3 here is CASSETPIALGQYF. The CDR3 region has the DNA TGTGCCAGTAGTGAGACGCCAATTGCGCTAGGGCAGTACTTC.

The V gene is TRBV6-1, the J gene TRBJ1-2, with a weak D call TRBD1 (5 bases). The V and J ends lost 0 bases and 7 bases respectively, with 6 bases between them. The CDR3 runs to 12 residues. Per germline, CDR1 MNHNS and CDR2 SASEGT. The CDR3 here is CASSEAGGGYTF. DNA of the CDR3: TGTGCCAGCAGTGAAGCGGGGGGTGGCTACACCTTC.

A few counts support this clone. V and J are TRBV4-1 and TRBJ2-7; D remains ambiguous. The CDR3 covers 15 residues. CDR1 is MGHRA, CDR2 YSYEKL, per germline. Trimming cost V 0 bases and J 0 bases, with 9 bases left between them. CDR3 amino acids: CASSQEHWSSYEQYF. The CDR3 DNA reads TGCGCCAGCAGCCAAGAACATTGGAGCTCCTACGAGCAGTACTTC.

The rearrangement joins TRBV25-1 to TRBJ1-3, with D hard to call. CDR3 size: 12 residues. V was cut by 4 bases and J by 2 bases, with 3 bases left in between. From germline, CDR1 is MGHDK and CDR2 SYGVNS. The CDR3 nucleotides read TGTGCCAGCAGTGGACCTGGAAACACCATATATTTT. Amino acids: CASSGPGNTIYF.

Comments on this clone: At the DNA level, this CDR3 is encoded by other sequences in the same sample as well. The rearrangement joins TRBV7-9 to TRBJ1-1, with D possibly matching TRBD1 (5 bases). CDR1 and CDR2 from the germline V gene are SEHNR and FQNEAQ (reference sequence). The length of the CDR3 is 13 residues. Trimming took 3 bases from V and 3 from J, leaving 8 bases between them. CDR3 sequence (DNA): TGTGCCAGCAGCTTTGGAGGGGACACTGAAGCTTTCTTT. This codes for CASSFGGDTEAFF.

This chain connects TRBV2 to TRBJ1-1; no firm D call. V dropped 8 bases and J dropped 0 bases, with 10 bases sitting between them. Looked up from germline, CDR1 is SNHLY and CDR2 is FYNNEI. The CDR3 consists of 13 residues. The CDR3 DNA is TGTGCCAGCCTGAGGGAGGTGAACACTGAAGCTTTCTTT. Its translation is CASLREVNTEAFF.

The V gene is TRBV4-2, the J gene TRBJ2-2; 8 bases agree with TRBD2. With V trimmed by 0 bases and J by 5 bases, 8 bases remained unmatched. The CDR3 runs to 17 residues. Germline assignment: CDR1 LGHNA and CDR2 YNFKEQ. Here the CDR3 DNA reads TGTGCCAGCAGCCAAGAACCTCTGGGACTAGGAACCGGGGAGCTGTTTTTT. Translating gives CASSQEPLGLGTGELFF.

This sequence joins TRBV4-1 and TRBJ2-1; 9 bases are shared with TRBD2. This CDR3 has 15 amino acids. CDR1 is MGHRA and CDR2 is YSYEKL in the germline V gene. V lost 4 bases and J lost 4; bases outside the gene matches: 5. CDR3 amino acids: CASSRVSGSYNEQFF. The CDR3 coding sequence is TGCGCCAGCAGCCGCGTTAGCGGGAGTTACAATGAGCAGTTCTTC.

The CDR3 DNA reads TGTGCCAGCAGCTTGTCAACGGCCTCCTACGAGCAGTACTTC. Translating it yields CASSLSTASYEQYF. The V gene is TRBV5-4, the J gene TRBJ2-7, with D hard to call. The CDR3 has 14 residues. Trimming stripped 1 base from V and 0 bases from J, with 8 bases between. Germline assignment: CDR1 SGHNT and CDR2 YYREEE (reference sequence).

The V call is TRBV6-5, the J call TRBJ1-2, with D maybe TRBD1 (6 bases). V was pared by 2 bases and J by 3 bases, with 10 bases between. The CDR3 has 14 amino acids. Germline V gene data show CDR1 as MNHEY and CDR2 as SVGAGI. The CDR3: CASSYVRGDYGYTF. CDR3 sequence (DNA): TGTGCCAGCAGTTACGTCAGGGGCGACTATGGCTACACCTTC.

This chain uses TRBV6-5 with TRBJ1-3, with TRBD1 as a possible D gene (6 bases). Trimming took off 2 bases at V and 5 bases at J, with 13 bases between the two ends. CDR3 length: 15 amino acids. CDR1 and CDR2 from the germline V gene are MNHEY and SVGAGI. This CDR3 is CASSYDRGPRNTIYF. CDR3 DNA sequence: TGTGCCAGCAGTTACGACCGGGGGCCAAGAAACACCATATATTTT.

The chain carries TRBV7-9 and TRBJ1-5, with a weak D call TRBD1 (5 bases). The V and J ends lost 5 bases and 5 bases respectively, with 13 bases between them. Germline CDR1 SEHNR, CDR2 FQNEAQ (reference sequence). This CDR3 spans 14 amino acids. CDR3 sequence (DNA): TGTGCCAGCAGCCCCGGGGCCGGGTATCAGCCCCAGCATTTT. It is translated as CASSPGAGYQPQHF.

On this clone itself: One end of the junction fails to match germline, which may point to a read error. This chain joins TRBV2 and TRBJ2-2; D call uncertain. The CDR3 is made up of 13 amino acids. CDR1 is SNHLY and CDR2 is FYNNEI in the germline V gene. CDR3: CTSRKDGPGELFF. DNA for the CDR3: TGTACCAGCAGAAAGGACGGCCCCGGGGAGCTGTTTTTT.

This chain joins TRBV28 and TRBJ1-1; 9 nucleotides align to TRBD1. With 6 bases clipped from V and 8 bases from J, the junction kept 4 bases outside the gene matches. Looked up from germline, CDR1 is MDHEN and CDR2 is SYDVKM. The CDR3 is 12 residues long. The CDR3 region is CASRRDRAEAFF. In DNA form, the CDR3 reads TGTGCCAGCAGACGGGACAGGGCGGAAGCTTTCTTT.

The V and J genes are TRBV19 and TRBJ2-2; TRBD1 is a possible D gene (5 bases). Trimming left V 5 bases short and J 4 bases short, with 14 bases between. Germline V gives CDR1 LNHDA, CDR2 SQIVND (reference sequence). This CDR3 has 15 residues. CDR3 DNA: TGTGCCAGTAGTGCGGCAGGGTACTCCACCGGGGAGCTGTTTTTT. Translation: CASSAAGYSTGELFF.

This chain joins TRBV28 and TRBJ2-3, with D uncertain. V was shortened by 6 bases and J by 2 bases, with 6 bases between the two germline ends. CDR1 is MDHEN, CDR2 SYDVKM, per germline. The CDR3 length is 12 residues. Here the CDR3 DNA reads TGTGCCAGCAGGGGTTCCACAGATACGCAGTATTTT. This sequence encodes CASRGSTDTQYF.

The rearrangement uses TRBV5-6 and TRBJ2-5; tentative D call: TRBD2 (5 bases). This CDR3 contains 18 residues. Germline V lookup: CDR1 SGHDT, CDR2 YYEEEE. V was shortened by 4 bases and J by 2 bases, with 24 bases between the two germline ends. The CDR3 bases are TGTGCCAGCAGCAAAATGTTCTCGGAGGATTGGGTACAAGAGACCCAGTACTTC. As protein: CASSKMFSEDWVQETQYF.

The genes are TRBV19 and TRBJ2-1; 7 positions match TRBD1. The junction had 4 bases not matched to a gene; V was cut back by 4 bases and J by 7 bases. Germline loops: CDR1 LNHDA, CDR2 SQIVND (reference sequence). This CDR3 contains 13 residues. The CDR3 loop reads CASSNRGRNEQFF. CDR3 nucleotides: TGTGCCAGTAGTAACAGGGGTAGGAATGAGCAGTTCTTC.

The genes are TRBV6-2 or TRBV6-3 and TRBJ2-7; D unclear. There are 15 residues in the CDR3. CDR1 is MNHEY and CDR2 is SVGEGT in the germline V gene. V lost 4 bases, J lost 4 bases, and 17 bases lay in between. The CDR3 protein is CASSSATPSFYEQYF. For the CDR3, the DNA is TGTGCCAGCAGTTCCGCGACTCCTTCCTTTTACGAGCAGTACTTC.

This chain links TRBV9 with TRBJ2-2; 8 bases are a match to TRBD2. J lost 5 bases, V lost 4 bases, and 7 bases had no gene match. Germline V lookup: CDR1 SGDLS, CDR2 YYNGEE. The CDR3 has 15 amino acids. Here the CDR3 reads CASSSRTSRTGELFF. In nucleotides, the CDR3 is TGTGCCAGCAGCTCCCGGACTAGCCGGACCGGGGAGCTGTTTTTT.